These 27 T cell receptor beta chains originate from one sample sequenced in a study of control samples from healthy donors and cancer patients. Assay: immunoSEQ multiplex PCR; the TCRdb copy retains only in-frame clones and omits some. The sample lists 150,000 to 200,000 clones; approximately 94% were seen once. The sample consisted of blood. The receptors here all came from a woman younger than 35 in good health.

The V gene is TRBV7-2, the J gene TRBJ1-1; D unresolved. The V end was cut by 5 bases, the J end by 1 base, with 8 bases between. The CDR3 runs to 13 residues. Germline V gene lookup returns CDR1 SGHTA and CDR2 FQGNSA. The CDR3: CASSISGNTEAFF. CDR3 sequence (DNA): TGTGCCAGCAGCATCTCGGGGAACACTGAAGCTTTCTTT.

J is TRBJ1-4 and V is TRBV13, with D possibly matching TRBD1 (5 bases). Germline V gives CDR1 PRHDT, CDR2 FYEKMQ (reference sequence). The CDR3 runs 15 residues. V was pared by 5 bases and J by 8 bases, with 18 bases between. This chain's CDR3 is CASSLSSTGGEKLFF. The DNA of the CDR3 is TGTGCCAGCAGCCTATCGTCGACCGGGGGAGAAAAACTGTTTTTT.

J is TRBJ2-5 and V is TRBV28; D is perhaps TRBD1 (6 bases). The CDR3 runs 15 residues. Between the trimmed V and J ends, which lost 4 bases and 0 bases, there was a span of 12 bases. CDR1 and CDR2 (germline): MDHEN, SYDVKM. CDR3 sequence (DNA): TGTGCCAGCAGTTCCCCGCAGGGGTACCAAGAGACCCAGTACTTC. Amino acid sequence: CASSSPQGYQETQYF. Filled out from reference TRBV28 and TRBJ2-5, the complete variable domain reads DVKVTQSSRYLVKRTGEKVFLECVQDMDHENMFWYRQDPGLGLRLIYFSYDVKMKEKGDIPEGYSVSREKKERFSLILESASTNQTSMYLCASSSPQGYQETQYFGPGTRLLVL.

The gene calls are TRBV7-9 and TRBJ2-1; 12 nucleotides match TRBD2. Unmatched junction bases numbered 3, after V lost 3 bases and J lost 6 bases. The CDR3 has 15 residues. Germline CDR1 reads SEHNR; CDR2 reads FQNEAQ (reference sequence). CDR3 DNA: TGTGCCAGCAGCTTTCCACTAGCGGGAGGCAATGAGCAGTTCTTC. Translated, it gives CASSFPLAGGNEQFF.

The CDR3 protein is CASSNTDAYEQYF. The CDR3 region has the DNA TGCGCCAGCAGTAACACCGACGCCTACGAGCAGTACTTC. The chain uses TRBV5-1 and TRBJ2-7, with no clear D. Trimming removed 5 bases at V and 2 bases at J, with 11 bases between. Germline assignment: CDR1 SGHRS and CDR2 YFSETQ. This CDR3 spans 13 amino acids. Drawing the rest from reference TRBV5-1 and TRBJ2-7, the complete variable domain is KAGVTQTPRYLIKTRGQQVTLSCSPISGHRSVSWYQQTPGQGLQFLFEYFSETQRNKGNFPGRFSGRQFSNSRSEMNVSTLELGDSALYLCASSNTDAYEQYFGPGTRLTVT.

This rearrangement joins TRBV2 to TRBJ1-5; D is possibly TRBD1 (5 bases). The V end was cut by 4 bases, the J end by 7 bases, with 14 bases between. The CDR3 length is 14 residues. Germline assignment: CDR1 SNHLY and CDR2 FYNNEI. The CDR3 region is CASSGQGTEQPQHF. CDR3 DNA: TGTGCCAGCAGTGGGCAGGGAACGGAGCAGCCCCAGCATTTT.

The chain employs TRBV27 and TRBJ2-3; D remains unclear. The CDR3 runs 15 residues. Germline values: CDR1 MNHEY, CDR2 SMNVEV (reference sequence). V shed 3 bases and J shed 0 bases, with 10 bases lying between them. CDR3 sequence (DNA): TGTGCCAGCAGTTTCTACTCCTATAGCACAGATACGCAGTATTTT. Amino acids: CASSFYSYSTDTQYF.

The genes are TRBV5-4 and TRBJ1-1, with 8 bases that match TRBD1. The V gene's germline CDR1 is SGHNT and CDR2 YYREEE (reference sequence). Trimming cost V 3 bases and J 5 bases; bases outside gene matches: 3. The CDR3 loop spans 13 amino acids. CDR3 protein: CASSSQGGTEAFF. As DNA, the CDR3 is TGTGCCAGCAGCTCACAGGGGGGTACTGAAGCTTTCTTT.

The V and J genes are TRBV19 and TRBJ1-4; D is undetermined. Germline assignment: CDR1 LNHDA and CDR2 SQIVND (reference sequence). The V gene lost 4 bases and the J gene lost 2 bases, with 8 bases spanning the gap. This CDR3 spans 14 amino acids. In DNA form, the CDR3 reads TGTGCCAGTAGTAGACGAACGACTAATGAAAAACTGTTTTTT. It translates to CASSRRTTNEKLFF.

The gene calls are TRBV11-3 and TRBJ1-1; D remains unclear. Per the germline V gene, CDR1 is SGHNT and CDR2 is YENEEA. The CDR3 length is 15 residues. The V end was cut by 7 bases, the J end by 4 bases, with 19 bases between. CDR3 sequence: CASTPGPADGTEAFF. The DNA of the CDR3 is TGTGCCAGCACCCCCGGGCCAGCGGATGGCACTGAAGCTTTCTTT.

The chain joins TRBV27 to TRBJ2-6; D ambiguous. Trimming took 6 bases from V and 0 from J, leaving 15 bases between them. The CDR3 sequence is 17 residues long. Germline CDR1 reads MNHEY; CDR2 reads SMNVEV (reference sequence). The DNA for the CDR3 is TGTGCCAGCAGCCCAAGGACGCCGAGCTCTGGGGCCAACGTCCTGACTTTC. It is translated as CASSPRTPSSGANVLTF.

V usage is TRBV10-1 and J usage is TRBJ2-1, with TRBD1 matching over 7 bases. Germline-derived CDR1 and CDR2 are WNHNN and SYGVQD (reference sequence). V trimming: 4 bases; J trimming: 5 bases; junction bases outside the gene matches: 14. CDR3 size: 17 residues. The CDR3 coding sequence is TGCGCCAGCAGTGGAAACAGGGGAGTAAAGGGGCACAATGAGCAGTTCTTC. It yields the protein CASSGNRGVKGHNEQFF.

The chain couples TRBV5-6 to TRBJ2-5, with 7 nucleotides matching TRBD1. V shed 7 bases, J shed 2 bases, and the junction held 5 bases outside the gene matches. The germline V gene has CDR1 SGHDT and CDR2 YYEEEE. The CDR3 runs to 13 residues. In DNA form, the CDR3 reads TGTGCCAGCCGACCGGGACAGCAAGAGACCCAGTACTTC. This encodes CASRPGQQETQYF.

A note on this clone: Other nucleotide sequences in the sample specify the same CDR3. The V gene is TRBV7-9, the J gene TRBJ1-5; 10 nucleotides agree with TRBD1. V gave up 5 bases and J gave up 5 bases; unmatched junction bases: 3. Germline V gene lookup returns CDR1 SEHNR and CDR2 FQNEAQ (reference sequence). The CDR3 extends over 14 amino acids. The CDR3 coding sequence is TGTGCCAGCAGCCTCGGACAGGGGGATCAGCCCCAGCATTTT. This codes for CASSLGQGDQPQHF.

The chain has TRBV7-2 and TRBJ1-2; a possible D gene is TRBD1 (6 bases). The ends were cut back, 5 bases at V and 4 bases at J, with 14 bases in the middle. CDR3 length equals 14 residues. Looked up from germline, CDR1 is SGHTA and CDR2 is FQGNSA. The CDR3 here is CASSPQGYGYGYTF. The CDR3 DNA reads as TGTGCCAGCAGCCCTCAGGGGTACGGCTATGGCTACACCTTC.

The chain employs TRBV25-1 and TRBJ2-1; 8 bases fit TRBD1. V gave up 6 bases and J gave up 7 bases; unmatched junction bases: 8. The CDR3 contains 14 residues. CDR1 is MGHDK, CDR2 SYGVNS, per germline. The CDR3 region has the DNA TGTGCCAGCAGGGATACCCAGGGGGCTAATGAGCAGTTCTTC. It specifies CASRDTQGANEQFF.

The V call is TRBV6-1, the J call TRBJ1-1, with D hard to call. CDR3 length: 13 residues. Trimming removed 2 bases from V and 1 base from J, with 5 bases in between. The germline V gene encodes CDR1 MNHNS and CDR2 SASEGT. The CDR3 coding sequence is TGTGCCAGCAGTGAACTGGGGAACACTGAAGCTTTCTTT. Protein: CASSELGNTEAFF.

This sequence joins TRBV28 and TRBJ1-4; TRBD1 matches 8 bases. The CDR3 has 14 amino acids. Germline V gene sequence: CDR1 MDHEN, CDR2 SYDVKM. V was clipped by 6 bases and J by 7 bases; unmatched bases: 7. The CDR3 DNA reads TGTGCCAGCAGAGGCAGGGGGCTTATTGAAAAACTGTTTTTT. This codes for CASRGRGLIEKLFF.

The chain is built from TRBV5-1 and TRBJ2-7; 11 bases line up with TRBD2. Germline V gene sequence: CDR1 SGHRS, CDR2 YFSETQ. Trimming removed 0 bases from V and 2 bases from J; junction bases left unmatched: 7. The CDR3 extends over 17 amino acids. Here the CDR3 DNA reads TGCGCCAGCAGCTTGGCCCTAGCGGGAGGACTAACCTACGAGCAGTACTTC. It encodes CASSLALAGGLTYEQYF.

The chain recombines TRBV9 with TRBJ1-3; D remains unclear. From germline, CDR1 is SGDLS and CDR2 YYNGEE. Deletions cut 0 bases from V and 1 base from J, with 8 bases between. The CDR3 is made up of 15 amino acids. CDR3: CASSVDSGSGNTIYF. Here the CDR3 DNA reads TGTGCCAGCAGCGTAGATTCGGGTTCTGGAAACACCATATATTTT.

This clone was counted between two and nine times. This chain uses TRBV19 with TRBJ1-2; D is unclear. The CDR3 sequence is 14 residues long. V was shortened by 3 bases and J by 4 bases, with 12 bases between the two germline ends. Germline V gene sequence: CDR1 LNHDA, CDR2 SQIVND (reference sequence). DNA for the CDR3: TGTGCCAGTAGTATCTCAGGCAACGGCTATGGCTACACCTTC. This encodes CASSISGNGYGYTF.

The V call is TRBV27, the J call TRBJ2-1, with TRBD2 matching 11 bases. In germline, CDR1 is MNHEY, CDR2 SMNVEV (reference sequence). V lost 4 bases and J lost 7; bases outside the gene matches: 6. The CDR3 totals 15 residues. The DNA for the CDR3 is TGTGCCAGCAGTTCCAGTCGACTAGCGGGGAATGAGCAGTTCTTC. Its protein is CASSSSRLAGNEQFF.

Concerning this clone: Other nucleotide sequences in the sample specify the same CDR3. This chain uses TRBV28 with TRBJ2-7; 10 nucleotides line up with TRBD2. Germline V gene data show CDR1 as MDHEN and CDR2 as SYDVKM. The CDR3 length is 15 residues. Trimming at V came to 5 bases and at J to 1 base, leaving 5 bases not matched to a gene. CDR3 loop: CASSPPGLASYEQYF. The CDR3 bases are TGTGCCAGCAGTCCGCCGGGACTAGCGTCCTACGAGCAGTACTTC.

This chain joins TRBV11-2 and TRBJ1-5; D is ambiguous. The length of the CDR3 is 14 residues. V was pared by 1 base and J by 4 bases, with 8 bases between. Germline V CDR1 and CDR2: SGHAT, FQNNGV. The CDR3 protein is CASSLVGTNQPQHF. The CDR3 nucleotides are TGTGCCAGCAGCTTAGTCGGTACGAATCAGCCCCAGCATTTT.

This rearrangement joins TRBV4-1 to TRBJ1-1, with D uncertain. CDR1 and CDR2 from the germline V gene are MGHRA and YSYEKL. V lost 5 bases to trimming and J lost 4 bases, with 11 bases between them. This CDR3 has 13 amino acids. CDR3 bases: TGCGCCAGCAGCTTCCTAGTGAGCACTGAAGCTTTCTTT. This translates into CASSFLVSTEAFF.

The rearrangement links TRBV11-2 to TRBJ1-1; D unclear. CDR3 length: 15 amino acids. From germline, CDR1 is SGHAT and CDR2 FQNNGV. Trimming took off 2 bases at V and 1 base at J, with 11 bases between the two ends. As DNA, the CDR3 is TGTGCCAGCAGCTTATTGGGCCTGAGGAACACTGAAGCTTTCTTT. Translated, it gives CASSLLGLRNTEAFF.

The chain combines TRBV2 with TRBJ2-1; 14 bases line up with TRBD2. Losses at the gene ends were 6 bases for V and 3 bases for J; bases not matched to a gene: 13. The length of the CDR3 is 19 residues. Germline V gene data show CDR1 as SNHLY and CDR2 as FYNNEI. The CDR3: CASRSGTSGGRWYYNEQFF. CDR3 coding DNA: TGTGCCAGCAGGTCCGGGACTAGCGGGGGCCGGTGGTACTACAATGAGCAGTTCTTC.